These T cell receptor beta chains were read from a single sample in a study of T cell repertoires in cytomegalovirus infection. No antigen has been assigned to these receptors. TCRdb used MiXCR to reprocess the reads, holding one entry per CDR3 protein. The data contain some 940,000 distinct CDR3 sequences, roughly 31% of them singletons. The sample consisted of cultured CD8+ T cells from PBMCs, taken from culture after CMV antigen stimulation. The receptors originated from a human donor in good health (CMV status not recorded). Some clones in this sample may be carry-over from other donors' samples. Each CDR3 is given with its conserved first and last residue. The order of the fields is J gene, clone size, V gene, D gene, CDR3 length, CDR3 protein, CDR3 DNA. D genes are given only for firm matches. Some rows have no size entry. The others give once, few or many, or a class for an expanded clone.

TRBJ1-1	few	TRBV7-9	-	15	CASSLLEARNTEAFF	TGTGCCAGCAGCTTATTAGAGGCGAGAAACACTGAAGCTTTCTTT
TRBJ2-3	-	TRBV7-6	-	16	CASAMGLGLSTDTQYF	TGTGCTAGCGCTATGGGATTGGGGCTTAGCACAGATACGCAGTATTTT
TRBJ2-3	-	TRBV7-6	-	14	CASSLDHGTDTQYF	TGTGCCAGCAGCTTAGATCATGGTACAGATACGCAGTATTTT
TRBJ2-3	few	TRBV7-9	TRBD1	16	CASSPRTGTHTDTQYF	TGTGCCAGCAGCCCCCGGACAGGGACACACACAGATACGCAGTATTTT
TRBJ2-1	-	TRBV20-1	TRBD2	15	CSARVSGGGFNEQFF	TGCAGTGCTAGAGTATCCGGGGGGGGCTTCAATGAGCAGTTCTTC
TRBJ2-5	many	TRBV7-6	-	14	CASSTGTFQETQYF	TGTGCCAGCAGCACCGGGACATTTCAAGAGACCCAGTACTTC
TRBJ2-3	-	TRBV3-1	-	16	CASSQDLVGITDTQYF	TGTGCCAGCAGCCAAGATCTGGTGGGGATCACAGATACGCAGTATTTT
TRBJ2-7	few	TRBV27	-	13	CASCGGPGYEQYF	TGTGCCAGCTGTGGGGGGCCAGGGTACGAGCAGTACTTC
TRBJ2-3	few	TRBV6-2/TRBV6-3	TRBD1	13	CASSHGQGDTQYF	TGTGCCAGCAGTCACGGACAGGGAGATACGCAGTATTTT
TRBJ2-1	-	TRBV12-3/TRBV12-4	TRBD2	18	CASRGLAGGWSSYNEQFF	TGTGCCAGCAGGGGACTAGCGGGGGGCTGGAGCTCCTACAATGAGCAGTTCTTC
TRBJ2-7	-	TRBV9	TRBD2	15	CASSLSKGGGAEQYF	TGTGCCAGCAGCCTTTCCAAGGGCGGGGGGGCCGAGCAGTACTTC
TRBJ2-3	-	TRBV28	TRBD2	19	CAGSDGLAGGQNPTDTQYF	TGTGCCGGGTCTGACGGACTAGCGGGGGGCCAAAACCCCACAGATACGCAGTATTTT
TRBJ2-1	-	TRBV11-3	TRBD1	16	CASSSRGTGSYNEQFF	TGTGCCAGCAGCTCTCGGGGGACAGGGTCGTACAATGAGCAGTTCTTC
TRBJ1-4	few	TRBV7-6	-	16	CASSSSGPSNRGKLFF	TGTGCCAGCAGCTCCTCCGGGCCCTCAAACAGAGGAAAACTGTTTTTT
TRBJ1-4	many	TRBV7-2	-	16	CASTLGVGITNEKLFF	TGTGCCAGCACCCTTGGGGTGGGGATAACTAATGAAAAACTGTTTTTT
TRBJ1-2	few	TRBV27	TRBD1	16	CASSLYPRGQPYGYTF	TGTGCCAGCAGTTTATATCCCCGGGGACAGCCCTATGGCTACACCTTC
TRBJ2-2	-	TRBV6-2/TRBV6-3	-	19	CASSYPGSAVIANTGELFF	TGTGCCAGCAGTTACCCCGGGTCCGCCGTAATTGCGAACACCGGGGAGCTGTTTTTT
TRBJ2-7	many	TRBV7-2	-	14	CASRIQGTQHEQYF	TGTGCCAGCAGAATACAGGGAACCCAGCACGAGCAGTACTTC
TRBJ2-7	once	TRBV7-4	TRBD1	13	CASSLRRGHEQYF	TGTGCCAGCAGCTTACGCAGGGGGCACGAGCAGTACTTC
TRBJ1-5	-	TRBV10-2	-	18	CASSERQGGLVSNQPQHF	TGCGCCAGCAGTGAAAGGCAGGGCGGGTTAGTTAGCAATCAGCCCCAGCATTTT
TRBJ2-1	few	TRBV7-2	TRBD2	19	CASSWDNSGGLSSYNEQFF	TGTGCCAGCAGCTGGGATAATAGCGGGGGCCTTAGCTCCTACAATGAGCAGTTCTTC
TRBJ2-7	-	TRBV7-6	TRBD1	14	CASSSDDRGLEQYF	TGTGCCAGCAGCTCAGATGACAGGGGGCTCGAGCAGTACTTC
TRBJ2-3	-	TRBV25-1	-	16	CASSGAWGSYTDTQYF	TGTGCCAGCAGTGGTGCTTGGGGGAGCTACACAGATACGCAGTATTTT
TRBJ2-1	-	TRBV6-2/TRBV6-3	-	13	CASSHNRNNEQFF	TGTGCCAGCAGTCACAACAGGAACAATGAGCAGTTCTTC
TRBJ2-1	many	TRBV19	-	12	CASSIGANEQFF	TGTGCCAGTAGTATAGGGGCGAATGAGCAGTTCTTC
TRBJ2-1	many	TRBV12-3/TRBV12-4	-	12	CASRPDYNEQFF	TGTGCCAGCAGACCCGACTACAATGAGCAGTTCTTC
TRBJ2-5	-	TRBV12-5	TRBD2	15	CASGFPGGPGETQYF	TGTGCTAGTGGTTTTCCGGGGGGGCCTGGAGAGACCCAGTACTTC
TRBJ1-1	few	TRBV6-2/TRBV6-3	-	13	CASSWERGTEAFF	TGTGCCAGCAGTTGGGAAAGGGGCACTGAAGCTTTCTTT
TRBJ2-1	few	TRBV11-3	TRBD1	18	CASSFETGTGVPYNEQFF	TGTGCCAGCAGCTTTGAAACCGGGACAGGGGTTCCCTACAATGAGCAGTTCTTC
TRBJ2-1	many	TRBV7-8	TRBD1	15	CASSPGDSSYNEQFF	TGTGCCAGCAGTCCTGGGGACAGCTCCTACAATGAGCAGTTCTTC
TRBJ2-3	few	TRBV4-1	-	17	CASSQQGGGLGTDTQYF	TGCGCCAGCAGCCAACAAGGGGGGGGGCTCGGAACAGATACGCAGTATTTT
TRBJ2-4	-	TRBV7-1	TRBD2	16	CASSTSSGGAKNIQYF	TGTGCCAGCAGCACCTCGAGCGGGGGGGCCAAAAACATTCAGTACTTC
TRBJ2-7	-	TRBV10-3	TRBD1	13	CAISRQGTYEQYF	TGTGCCATCAGCCGACAGGGGACCTACGAGCAGTACTTC
TRBJ1-5	many	TRBV7-2	-	13	CASSDRGFQPQHF	TGTGCCAGCAGCGATCGAGGTTTTCAGCCCCAGCATTTT
TRBJ1-2	-	TRBV5-8	TRBD1	15	CASPDFRGRGYGYTF	TGTGCCAGCCCAGATTTCAGGGGGCGCGGGTATGGCTACACCTTC
TRBJ2-5	few	TRBV6-2/TRBV6-3	TRBD2	18	CASSYFSDSGGYQETQYF	TGTGCCAGCAGTTACTTCTCGGATAGCGGGGGGTACCAAGAGACCCAGTACTTC
TRBJ1-3	-	TRBV7-2	-	13	CASGRTSGNTIYF	TGTGCCAGCGGCAGAACCTCTGGAAACACCATATATTTT
TRBJ2-7	-	TRBV2	-	14	CASSESGVSYEQYF	TGTGCCAGCAGTGAATCGGGGGTGAGCTACGAGCAGTACTTC
TRBJ2-7	few	TRBV5-6	-	14	CASSLGGSTYEQYF	TGTGCCAGCAGCTTGGGGGGGAGCACCTACGAGCAGTACTTC
TRBJ1-1	-	TRBV29-1	-	12	CSVGLQTIEAFF	TGCAGCGTTGGATTACAGACAATTGAAGCTTTCTTT
TRBJ2-1	-	TRBV6-1	-	9	CASSVEQFF	TGTGCCAGTAGCGTTGAGCAGTTCTTC
TRBJ2-1	-	TRBV4-1	TRBD2	15	CASSLSRTSGLEQFF	TGTGCCAGCAGCCTATCCCGGACTAGCGGGCTCGAGCAGTTCTTC
TRBJ2-1	many	TRBV7-8	-	15	CASSLPPNRVNEQFF	TGTGCCAGCAGCTTACCGCCGAACCGGGTAAATGAGCAGTTCTTC
TRBJ2-7	-	TRBV25-1	TRBD1	15	CASSVGQGSSYEQYF	TGTGCCAGCAGTGTTGGACAGGGGAGCTCCTACGAGCAGTACTTC
TRBJ2-1	few	TRBV20-1	-	10	CSVLRVGKFF	TGCAGTGTCCTGCGAGTAGGGAAGTTCTTC
TRBJ2-2	few	TRBV4-1	-	13	CASSRIAGGELFF	TGCGCCAGCAGCCGGATAGCCGGGGGGGAGCTGTTTTTT
TRBJ2-7	-	TRBV6-5	-	14	CASSYSTVRGEQYF	TGTGCCAGCAGTTACTCGACAGTTCGGGGCGAGCAGTACTTC
TRBJ1-1	many	TRBV7-2	-	16	CASSLGWKGGDTEAFF	TGTGCCAGCAGCTTAGGGTGGAAGGGGGGAGACACTGAAGCTTTCTTT
TRBJ2-1	-	TRBV27	-	16	CASSFHSAARYNEQFF	TGTGCCAGCAGTTTTCACTCGGCAGCGAGATACAATGAGCAGTTCTTC
TRBJ2-1	-	TRBV27	-	18	CASSHRDPGPSSYNEQFF	TGTGCCAGCAGTCACCGGGACCCGGGACCGAGCTCCTACAATGAGCAGTTCTTC
TRBJ1-5	-	TRBV24-1	TRBD1	16	CATSDEQGTGNQPQHF	TGTGCCACCAGTGACGAACAGGGGACAGGCAATCAGCCCCAGCATTTT
TRBJ2-7	once	TRBV6-1	-	14	CASSEAPGADEQYF	TGTGCCAGCAGTGAAGCACCGGGGGCGGACGAGCAGTACTTC
TRBJ2-1	-	TRBV12-3/TRBV12-4	-	14	CASSLGETHNEQFF	TGTGCCAGCAGTTTAGGGGAGACACACAATGAGCAGTTCTTC
TRBJ2-5	-	TRBV27	-	11	CASQFGETQYF	TGTGCCAGCCAATTTGGGGAGACCCAGTACTTC
TRBJ1-2	-	TRBV15	TRBD1	13	CATSRDTTGDYTF	TGTGCCACCAGCAGAGACACGACAGGGGACTACACCTTC